This T cell receptor beta chain stems from a study of T-cell reconstitution after alpha-beta-depleted transplantation in children. Germline V gene sequence: CDR1 LNHNV, CDR2 YYDKDF (reference sequence). This CDR3 contains 12 residues. Trimming took off 2 bases at V and 2 bases at J, with 3 bases between the two ends. This clonotype was counted at least ten times. Its target is unknown. Findings of the study overall: Reports say that about two months after transplant, the alpha-beta T cells came out of several hundred graft clones that had expanded. Surviving thymic progenitors and recipient T cells were the source of high TCRbeta diversity at day 60 in some patients.

As it was prepared, the TCRbeta library received unique molecular identifiers. Each CDR3 protein gets one entry after TCRdb re-called the PCR reads with MiXCR. The sample lists 200,000 to 250,000 distinct CDR3 sequences; 6.6% were seen once. The sample in question was PBMCs, obtained before TCRalphabeta/CD19-depleted stem cell transplant. This TCR was sampled from a boy aged 2-15 years with acute lymphoblastic leukemia, due to receive a stem cell transplant. The chain couples TRBV15 to TRBJ2-5; D gene unclear. CDR3 nucleotide sequence: TGTGCCACCAGCAGACCTCAAGAGACCCAGTACTTC. This sequence encodes CATSRPQETQYF.